Only a few counts were recorded for the clone carrying this T cell receptor (beta chain). The antigen remains undetermined. CDR1 GTSNPN and CDR2 SVGIG come from the germline V gene (reference sequence). The length of the CDR3 is 14 residues. V shed 1 base and J shed 6 bases, with 13 bases lying between them. This specimen belongs to a study of T cell responses to AZD1222 COVID-19 vaccine. Method: immunoSEQ multiplex PCR; TCRdb's copy keeps in-frame clones and lacks some. The data contain tens of thousands of clones, 70% to 90% of them singletons. Study-level points and caveats: Epitopes outside B.1.351 and B.1.1.7 mutated regions reportedly drew nearly half of spike TCRs. Possibly, clonal diversity was underestimated; donors were largely white British and included more females.

This clonotype was obtained from an adult in good health. The sample was peripheral blood, taken on day 0 of MenACWY control vaccination. The J gene is TRBJ1-5, the V gene TRBV30; D call uncertain. In DNA form, the CDR3 reads TGTGCCTGGAGTGCCCCCGAATGGGGTCAGCCCCAGCATTTT. Protein product: CAWSAPEWGQPQHF.